Each of the 11 T cell receptor beta chains below was sequenced from the same sample in a study of shared clonotypes between healthy human individuals. Measured with immunoSEQ multiplex PCR; TCRdb has only the in-frame clones, and not every one. The sample carries a few million clones, 80% to 95% recorded once. Sequencing input: naive CD4+ T cells from PBMCs. Subset reported: CD45RA+ positively selected. The source is a young man in good health. Some clones in this sample may be carry-over from other donors' samples.

The chain links TRBV19 to TRBJ1-2; the D gene is possibly TRBD1 (5 bases). The CDR3 has 14 residues. In germline, CDR1 is LNHDA, CDR2 SQIVND (reference sequence). Trimming took off 3 bases at V and 5 bases at J, with 13 bases between the two ends. For the CDR3, the DNA is TGTGCCAGTAGTATCCAAGGGGTCAGGTATGGCTACACCTTC. Residues: CASSIQGVRYGYTF.

The V call is TRBV27, the J call TRBJ2-2; D may be TRBD2 (6 bases). Germline CDR1 and CDR2: MNHEY and SMNVEV (reference sequence). Trimming took off 10 bases at V and 6 bases at J, with 15 bases between the two ends. The CDR3 has 13 residues. CDR3 amino acids: CATRYWGAGELFF. In DNA form, the CDR3 reads TGTGCCACCCGGTATTGGGGGGCCGGGGAGCTGTTTTTT.

This clone was counted a single time. V usage is TRBV7-3 and J usage is TRBJ1-5; TRBD1 matches 8 bases. Germline CDR1 and CDR2: SGHTA and FQGTGA. The CDR3 has 19 residues. J gave up 3 bases and V 2 bases, and 15 bases lay outside the gene matches. CDR3 DNA: TGTGCCAGCAGCTTAGCCGGGAGGACAGGGTTTTTTTTCAATCAGCCCCAGCATTTT. Its protein is CASSLAGRTGFFFNQPQHF.

The V call is TRBV29-1, the J call TRBJ2-2, with D perhaps matching TRBD1 (5 bases). The CDR3 consists of 14 residues. Trimming left V 3 bases short and J 5 bases short, with 13 bases between. Germline CDR1 reads SQVTM; CDR2 reads ANQGSEA. Written as DNA, the CDR3 is TGCAGCGTTGAGGCGGCTAGGGGTACCGGGGAGCTGTTTTTT. Its protein product is CSVEAARGTGELFF.

The genes are TRBV11-3 and TRBJ2-3; D is ambiguous. CDR3 length equals 14 residues. Germline CDR1 is SGHNT and CDR2 is YENEEA. V lost 5 bases, J lost 6 bases, and 15 bases lay in between. The CDR3 DNA reads as TGTGCCAGCAGCCCGACCCCCGAAGTGGATACGCAGTATTTT. Translated: CASSPTPEVDTQYF.

J is TRBJ2-7 and V is TRBV9; D not resolved. The germline gives CDR1 SGDLS, CDR2 YYNGEE. Trimming removed 3 bases from V and 3 bases from J, with 10 bases in between. The CDR3 sequence is 13 residues long. The CDR3 is CASSALPGYEQYF. CDR3 bases: TGTGCCAGCAGCGCCCTTCCGGGCTACGAGCAGTACTTC.

Note on this clone: Other DNA sequences from this sample encode an identical CDR3 as well. The chain is built from TRBV5-1 and TRBJ2-3; D gene ambiguous. Trimming took 2 bases from V and 1 from J, leaving 5 bases between them. There are 13 residues in the CDR3. Germline loops: CDR1 SGHRS, CDR2 YFSETQ. The CDR3 DNA reads as TGCGCCAGCAGCTTTGGCCGCACAGATACGCAGTATTTT. Translating gives CASSFGRTDTQYF.

The chain combines TRBV21-1 with TRBJ1-2; TRBD1, the table's D call, was not compared with the DNA. TRBV21-1 is shown as a pseudogene. CDR3 size: 16 residues. The CDR3 DNA sequence: TGTGCCAGCAGCAAAGATTCGCCAGGGGGCTCGAGAGGCTACACCTTC. Encoded protein: CASSKDSPGGSRGYTF.

V and J are TRBV11-2 and TRBJ1-2; D might be TRBD1 (6 bases). The CDR3 totals 14 residues. Per germline, CDR1 SGHAT and CDR2 FQNNGV. V lost 4 bases to trimming and J lost 4 bases, with 13 bases between them. CDR3 DNA sequence: TGTGCCAGCAGCTATCCAGGGGCCGGCTATGGCTACACCTTC. Protein product: CASSYPGAGYGYTF.

On this clone: Different DNA sequences within this sample yield the same CDR3. This chain links TRBV18 with TRBJ2-7; no clear D gene. Trimming removed 3 bases from V and 4 bases from J, with 10 bases in between. Germline lookup yields CDR1 KGHSH and CDR2 LQKENI. The length of the CDR3 is 13 residues. CDR3 protein: CASSPGTFYEQYF. Here the CDR3 DNA reads TGTGCCAGCTCACCTGGTACTTTTTACGAGCAGTACTTC.

About this clone itself: This same CDR3 is encoded by further DNA sequences in the sample. The chain uses TRBV5-1 and TRBJ2-1; D may be TRBD2 (5 bases). Per the germline V gene, CDR1 is SGHRS and CDR2 is YFSETQ. Trimming removed 4 bases from V and 0 bases from J, with 8 bases in between. CDR3 size: 14 residues. DNA of the CDR3: TGCGCCAGCAGCCCGGGGAGCTCCTACAATGAGCAGTTCTTC. Its protein product is CASSPGSSYNEQFF.